The clone carrying this T cell receptor beta chain came up a few times. Its target is unknown. These data are taken from a study of identical twins. Overall study results and limits: Memory repertoires lacked the insertion deficit that abundant cord blood beta clonotypes showed.

TCRdb re-derived calls from the 5' RACE reads in MiXCR, one entry per CDR3 protein. The repertoire holds more than 1.5 million distinct CDR3 sequences, with under 35% as singletons. The sequence was collected from a newborn girl in good health. The source material was cord blood.

The CDR3 DNA reads TGTGCCAGCAGTGACCGCAGGGAACCAGATACGCAGTATTTT. This codes for CASSDRREPDTQYF. The V gene is TRBV2, the J gene TRBJ2-3; TRBD1 is a possible D gene (5 bases). This CDR3 spans 14 amino acids. Germline-derived CDR1 and CDR2 are SNHLY and FYNNEI. Trimming removed 3 bases from V and 4 bases from J, with 11 bases in between.